This T cell receptor (beta chain) was identified during a study of metastatic and nonmetastatic thyroid tumors. The wider study: Repertoire comparison spanned blood and tumor or nodule tissue of malignant and benign thyroid patients.

This clone was seen more than once but under ten times. Treatment of any kind had been given to no patient before thyroid surgery. This CDR3 is 15 amino acids long. The V gene's germline CDR1 is MNHEY and CDR2 SVGEGT. The J segment lost 6 bases and the V segment lost 4 bases, leaving 4 bases of the junction unmatched. As processed by the authors: Across clinicopathological groups, CDR3 differences served as the basis for building a distant-metastasis classifier for papillary thyroid cancer. TCRdb re-analyzed the PCR reads through MiXCR. The V and J calls were determined by TCRdb, not by the authors. The data hold 25,000 to 30,000 clones, with 3.5% to 5% observed a single time.

The sequenced sample consisted of blood. This TCR was recovered from a female donor with papillary thyroid cancer or a benign thyroid nodule (not recorded which). Some clones in this sample may be carry-over from other donors' samples. This chain links TRBV6-2 or TRBV6-3 with TRBJ1-6; 9 positions match TRBD1. CDR3 DNA: TGTGCCAGCAGTTCGGCGGGACAGGGTAATTCACCCCTCCACTTT. Its translation: CASSSAGQGNSPLHF.